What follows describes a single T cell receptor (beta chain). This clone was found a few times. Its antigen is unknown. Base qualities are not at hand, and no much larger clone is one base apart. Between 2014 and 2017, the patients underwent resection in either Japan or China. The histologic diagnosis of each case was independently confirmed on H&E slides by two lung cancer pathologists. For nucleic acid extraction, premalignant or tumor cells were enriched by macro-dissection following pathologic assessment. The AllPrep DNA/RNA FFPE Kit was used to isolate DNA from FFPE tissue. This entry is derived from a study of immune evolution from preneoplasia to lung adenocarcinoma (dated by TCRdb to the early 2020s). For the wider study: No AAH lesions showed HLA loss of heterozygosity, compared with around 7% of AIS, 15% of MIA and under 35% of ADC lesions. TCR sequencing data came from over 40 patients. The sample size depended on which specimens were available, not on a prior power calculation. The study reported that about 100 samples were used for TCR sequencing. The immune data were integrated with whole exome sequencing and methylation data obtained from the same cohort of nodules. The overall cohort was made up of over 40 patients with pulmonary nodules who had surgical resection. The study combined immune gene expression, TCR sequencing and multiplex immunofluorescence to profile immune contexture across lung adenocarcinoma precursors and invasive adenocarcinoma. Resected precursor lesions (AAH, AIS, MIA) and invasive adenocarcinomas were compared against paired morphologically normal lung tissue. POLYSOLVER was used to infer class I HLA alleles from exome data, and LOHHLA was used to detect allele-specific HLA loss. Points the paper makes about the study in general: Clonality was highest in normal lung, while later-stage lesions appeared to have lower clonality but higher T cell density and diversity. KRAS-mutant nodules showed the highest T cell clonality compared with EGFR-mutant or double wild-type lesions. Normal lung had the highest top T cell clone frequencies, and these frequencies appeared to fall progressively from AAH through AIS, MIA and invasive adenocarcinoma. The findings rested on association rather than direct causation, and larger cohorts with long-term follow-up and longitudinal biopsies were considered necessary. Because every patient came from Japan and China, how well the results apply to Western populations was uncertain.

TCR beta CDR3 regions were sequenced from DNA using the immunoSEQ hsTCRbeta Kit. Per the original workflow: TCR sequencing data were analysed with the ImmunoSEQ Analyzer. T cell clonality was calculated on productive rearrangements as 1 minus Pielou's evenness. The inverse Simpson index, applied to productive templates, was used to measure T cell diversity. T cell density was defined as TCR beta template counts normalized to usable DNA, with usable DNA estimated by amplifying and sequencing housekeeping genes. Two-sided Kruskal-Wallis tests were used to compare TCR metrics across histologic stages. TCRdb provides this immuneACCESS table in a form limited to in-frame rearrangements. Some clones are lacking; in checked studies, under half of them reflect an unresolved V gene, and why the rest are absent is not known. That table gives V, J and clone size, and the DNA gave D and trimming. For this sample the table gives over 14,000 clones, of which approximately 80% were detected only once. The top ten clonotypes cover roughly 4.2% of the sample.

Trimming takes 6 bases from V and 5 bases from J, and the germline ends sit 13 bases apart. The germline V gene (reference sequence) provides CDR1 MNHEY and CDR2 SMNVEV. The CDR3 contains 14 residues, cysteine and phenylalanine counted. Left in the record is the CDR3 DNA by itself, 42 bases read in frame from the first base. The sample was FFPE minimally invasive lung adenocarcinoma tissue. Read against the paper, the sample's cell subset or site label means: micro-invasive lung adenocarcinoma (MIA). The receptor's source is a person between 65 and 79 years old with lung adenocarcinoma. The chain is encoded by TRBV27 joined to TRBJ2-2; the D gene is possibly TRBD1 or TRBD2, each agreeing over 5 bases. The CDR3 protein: CASSPEGSTGELFF. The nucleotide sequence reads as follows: TGTGCCAGCAGCCCCGAGGGGAGTACCGGGGAGCTGTTTTTT.